This record concerns one T cell receptor beta chain sequence. These data come from a study of blood T cell repertoires in COVID-19. Clones were read by immunoSEQ multiplex PCR, and TCRdb kept only the in-frame ones, dropping some. Seen here are 200,000 or so clones, around four fifths observed once, and the top ten hold roughly 4.6%. Sample: peripheral blood. The clonotype comes from a woman between 55 and 75 years old who had recovered from COVID-19.

The CDR3 is CASSRGTGDTYEQYF. CDR3 bases: TGCGCCAGCAGCCGCGGGACAGGGGATACCTACGAGCAGTACTTC. This sequence joins TRBV5-1 and TRBJ2-7, with 10 bases lining up with TRBD1. The germline gives CDR1 SGHRS, CDR2 YFSETQ. This CDR3 is 15 amino acids long. The V gene end was trimmed by 4 bases and the J gene end by 2 bases; junction bases not matched to a gene: 6.